This T cell receptor (beta chain) was observed in a study of blood T cell repertoires in COVID-19. Clones were sequenced by immunoSEQ multiplex PCR, and TCRdb holds only the in-frame ones, with some missing. The sample lists about 200,000 clones; roughly 82% were seen once. After removal of 7 bases from V and 4 bases from J, the junction contained 6 bases not matched to a gene. The CDR3 spans 13 residues. Germline V gives CDR1 SNHLY, CDR2 FYNNEI. The chain employs TRBV2 and TRBJ2-7; 8 bases are shared with TRBD2. This TCR derives from a man between 35 and 55 years old with acute COVID-19. Sequences were obtained from PBMCs or T cells enriched from blood (not recorded which). The CDR3 region has the DNA TGTGCCAGCACCCAGCGGGAGAAGTACGAGCAGTACTTC. Translation: CASTQREKYEQYF.